This entry features one TCR beta chain sequence. Its antigen is not known. Germline loops: CDR1 SGHVS, CDR2 FQNEAQ. Trimming took 5 bases from V and 1 from J, leaving 11 bases between them. CDR3 length: 14 amino acids. Sequencing was performed with immunoSEQ multiplex PCR; in TCRdb, only in-frame clones are kept and a portion is missing. The profile shows approximately 82,000 clones, approximately 87% of them singletons. This specimen comes from a study of OX40 agonist ivuxolimab in advanced cancers. Findings and limits, study-wide: Within 6 weeks, CD4+ and CD8+ blood T cells expanded clonally at 0.1 to 3.0 mg/kg.

The clonotype comes from an adult with an advanced solid tumor such as melanoma, head and neck, liver or kidney cancer. This specimen was CD4+ or CD8+ T cells sorted from blood, taken in a trial of the OX40 agonist ivuxolimab. This chain joins TRBV7-8 and TRBJ2-5; D remains ambiguous. This CDR3 is CASSPRRFQETQYF. CDR3 nucleotide sequence: TGTGCCAGCAGCCCGCGGCGCTTCCAAGAGACCCAGTACTTC. The variable domain in full, completed from reference TRBV7-8 and TRBJ2-5, reads GAGVSQSPRYKVAKRGQDVALRCDPISGHVSLFWYQQALGQGPEFLTYFQNEAQLDKSGLPSDRFFAERPEGSVSTLKIQRTQQEDSAVYLCASSPRRFQETQYFGPGTRLLVL.